The source of this TCR beta chain is a study of Graves' ophthalmopathy and Graves' hyperthyroidism. Germline lookup yields CDR1 LGHDT and CDR2 YNNKEL (reference sequence). Deletions cut 2 bases from V and 1 base from J, with 9 bases between. The CDR3 runs to 16 residues. This clonotype was observed a few times. A diagnosis was made from clinical symptoms together with serum thyroxine, TRAb, thyroid ultrasound and orbital computed tomography. TCR beta CDR3 amplification used RNA transcripts. First-round RT-PCR with HTBI primers preceded a second-round multiplex PCR. Each CDR3 protein is one row after TCRdb ran MiXCR on the multiplex PCR reads. The sample carries 620,000 or so distinct CDR3 sequences, around a fifth recorded once.

The receptor was derived from a woman aged 18-35 years with stable Graves' hyperthyroidism. Some clones in this sample may be carry-over from other donors' samples. This chain connects TRBV3-1 to TRBJ2-6; D unclear. Sequences were obtained from peripheral blood. The CDR3 spells CASSQIEESGANVLTF. As DNA, the CDR3 is TGTGCCAGCAGCCAAATAGAGGAATCTGGGGCCAACGTCCTGACTTTC.